This entry lists 6 T cell receptor beta chains sequenced from one sample in a study of PD-1 blockade in mismatch repair-deficient tumors listed by TCRdb under 2017. The library was generated by the immunoSEQ multiplex PCR assay. The immuneACCESS repertoire file appears here via TCRdb, limited to in-frame rearrangements. These files lack a portion of the clones; in checked studies, under half of the deficit traces to unresolved V genes, and the cause of the others is not known. Present in this sample are roughly 38,000 clones, 65% to 85% of which were seen just once. Approximately 0.98% of the sample goes to the ten largest clones. Sequenced material: PBMCs, taken approximately 41 weeks after starting pembrolizumab. These TCRs come from an adult with mismatch repair-deficient cancer.

This chain uses TRBV28 with TRBJ2-1; possible D gene TRBD2, 6 bases. Germline assignment: CDR1 MDHEN and CDR2 SYDVKM. The CDR3 totals 15 residues. V was cut by 6 bases and J by 1 base, with 13 bases left in between. CDR3 loop: CASRPRGESYNEQFF. The CDR3, as DNA: TGTGCCAGCAGACCGCGGGGTGAGTCCTACAATGAGCAGTTCTTC. Full variable domain (missing parts from reference TRBV28 and TRBJ2-1): DVKVTQSSRYLVKRTGEKVFLECVQDMDHENMFWYRQDPGLGLRLIYFSYDVKMKEKGDIPEGYSVSREKKERFSLILESASTNQTSMYLCASRPRGESYNEQFFGPGTRLTVL.

CDR3 coding DNA: TGTGCCAGCAGCTTAGTATTTCAGGATCAGCCCCAGCATTTT. This translates into CASSLVFQDQPQHF. The chain couples TRBV7-2 to TRBJ1-5; D gene uncertain. V was clipped by 1 base and J by 5 bases, with 9 bases between them. Germline V lookup: CDR1 SGHTA, CDR2 FQGNSA. The CDR3 sequence is 14 residues long.

This chain connects TRBV5-4 to TRBJ2-1, with TRBD2 matching 8 bases. CDR3 length equals 16 residues. Germline V gene data show CDR1 as SGHNT and CDR2 as YYREEE (reference sequence). After removal of 4 bases from V and 1 base from J, the junction contained 7 bases not matched to a gene. The CDR3 spells CASSPGGAQSYNEQFF. In DNA form, the CDR3 reads TGTGCCAGCAGCCCGGGGGGGGCCCAATCCTACAATGAGCAGTTCTTC.

The count of this clone is one. The J gene is TRBJ2-4, the V gene TRBV2; 7 nucleotides align to TRBD2. Germline CDR1 reads SNHLY; CDR2 reads FYNNEI. V was pared by 4 bases and J by 6 bases, with 3 bases of the junction left unmatched. CDR3 length equals 13 residues. The CDR3: CASSGGEGNIQYF. CDR3 nucleotides: TGTGCCAGCAGTGGGGGGGAGGGAAACATTCAGTACTTC.

This clone showed up just once. This chain links TRBV5-1 with TRBJ2-2; D may be TRBD2 (6 bases). The germline V and J ends were trimmed by 1 base and 4 bases, with 11 bases remaining between them. Germline CDR1 and CDR2: SGHRS and YFSETQ. The CDR3 sequence is 15 residues long. CDR3 in amino acids: CASSLSLASTGELFF. In nucleotides, the CDR3 is TGCGCCAGCAGCTTGAGTCTAGCGTCCACCGGGGAGCTGTTTTTT.

The gene calls are TRBV27 and TRBJ2-2, with a possible D match to TRBD1 (6 bases). With 5 bases removed from V and 7 bases from J, the gap between germline ends came to 26 bases. The CDR3 contains 18 residues. CDR1 is MNHEY, CDR2 SMNVEV, per germline (reference sequence). The CDR3 DNA follows: TGTGCCAGCAGTCTTTTAGGAATGGGCAGGGGCTCGAGCGGGGAGCTGTTTTTT. This encodes CASSLLGMGRGSSGELFF.